The 5 T cell receptor beta chains presented below share a single source sample, sequenced in a study of blood T cell repertoires in COVID-19. Here immunoSEQ multiplex PCR was the method, and the copy in TCRdb shows in-frame clones only, minus some. The table lists 150,000 to 200,000 clones, almost 80% of them singletons. Sequencing was performed on peripheral blood. Every receptor here comes from a woman in her seventies with acute or convalescent COVID-19.

The rearrangement links TRBV18 to TRBJ2-1; 9 bases are shared with TRBD2. V shed 0 bases, J shed 4 bases, and the junction held 10 bases outside the gene matches. The germline gives CDR1 KGHSH, CDR2 LQKENI. The CDR3 contains 18 residues. CDR3 loop: CASSPPMVAGGIYNEQFF. CDR3 nucleotides: TGTGCCAGCTCACCACCGATGGTGGCGGGAGGGATTTACAATGAGCAGTTCTTC.

The chain uses TRBV7-3 and TRBJ2-2; a weak D match, TRBD1 (5 bases). Trimming left V 5 bases short and J 0 bases short, with 16 bases between. CDR1 and CDR2 (germline): SGHTA, FQGTGA. This CDR3 spans 17 amino acids. DNA of the CDR3: TGTGCCAGCAGCCCTTCAAGACAGACAACGAACACCGGGGAGCTGTTTTTT. Translating it yields CASSPSRQTTNTGELFF.

Concerning this clone: This same CDR3 is encoded by further DNA sequences in the sample. This chain uses TRBV5-1 with TRBJ2-2; D ambiguous. Per the germline V gene, CDR1 is SGHRS and CDR2 is YFSETQ. V dropped 4 bases and J dropped 5 bases, with 9 bases sitting between them. This CDR3 spans 13 amino acids. The CDR3 sequence is CASSPSGTGELFF. CDR3 coding DNA: TGCGCCAGCAGCCCATCGGGTACCGGGGAGCTGTTTTTT.

V gene TRBV5-4 combines with J gene TRBJ2-1; a possible D gene is TRBD1 (5 bases). Trimming shortened V by 4 bases and J by 10 bases, and 15 bases separated the two germline ends. The CDR3 loop spans 13 amino acids. CDR1 and CDR2 (germline): SGHNT, YYREEE (reference sequence). The CDR3 spells CASSAQGGGEQFF. CDR3 sequence (DNA): TGTGCCAGCAGCGCCCAGGGCGGTGGCGAGCAGTTCTTC. The full variable domain, in which reference TRBV5-4 and TRBJ2-1 provide the parts outside the CDR3, is ETGVTQSPTHLIKTRGQQVTLRCSSQSGHNTVSWYQQALGQGPQFIFQYYREEENGRGNFPPRFSGLQFPNYSSELNVNALELDDSALYLCASSAQGGGEQFFGPGTRLTVL.

This chain connects TRBV19 to TRBJ2-2; perhaps TRBD1 as D (6 bases). This CDR3 spans 13 amino acids. V lost 3 bases and J lost 7, with 9 bases in between. CDR1 LNHDA and CDR2 SQIVND come from the germline V gene (reference sequence). The CDR3 bases are TGTGCCAGTAGTATCAGGGGTTTCGGGGAGCTGTTTTTT. This encodes CASSIRGFGELFF.